This T cell receptor (beta chain) comes out of a study of Tregs in tolerant kidney transplant recipients. Overall study findings and caveats: No direct test of biological reproducibility was done here. Expanding Tregs on activated donor B cells appeared to best identify donor-specific TCRbeta clones.

The data were produced by immunoSEQ multiplex PCR, yet TCRdb's version contains in-frame clones alone and is incomplete. In the table there are about 56,000 clones, approximately 82% of which are singletons. Details on this clone: Antigen: not known.

Germline CDR1 is SGHTA and CDR2 is FQGTGA. Trimming pared 5 bases from V and 0 bases from J, leaving 10 bases between. This CDR3 spans 15 amino acids. Unstimulated Tregs (CD4+CD25+CD127-) and CD4+CD25- non-Tregs were sorted from PBMCs. The sequence came from a human donor in good health. The chain couples TRBV7-3 to TRBJ2-2; the D is unclear. The material sequenced was CD4+ T cells from blood. The CDR3 loop is CASSPELSNTGELFF. The CDR3 DNA follows: TGTGCCAGCAGCCCAGAACTCTCGAACACCGGGGAGCTGTTTTTT.